This entry lists 19 T cell receptor beta chains sequenced from one sample in a study of blood T cells in healthy people across ages. The authors ran a second PCR of about 7 to 11 cycles using a sample-barcoded 5' primer and a J-beta primer mix. TCRdb re-derived calls from the 5' RACE reads in MiXCR, one entry per CDR3 protein. The data show about 1.5 million distinct CDR3 sequences, roughly 43% seen once. The sample taken for sequencing was blood. The receptors originated from a woman aged 18 to 35 in good health.

This clonotype was seen ten or more times. The V and J genes are TRBV29-1 and TRBJ2-3; D may be TRBD1 (6 bases). V lost 3 bases and J 3 bases, leaving 13 bases between the germline ends. The CDR3 runs to 14 residues. Per germline, CDR1 SQVTM and CDR2 ANQGSEA. CDR3 sequence reads: CSVDSPQGTDTQYF. In DNA form, the CDR3 reads TGCAGCGTTGATTCCCCCCAGGGGACAGATACGCAGTATTTT.

V and J are TRBV20-1 and TRBJ2-3; TRBD2 agrees at 12 bases. Trimming at V came to 2 bases and at J to 8 bases, leaving 5 bases not matched to a gene. The CDR3 spans 14 residues. The germline V gene has CDR1 DFQATT and CDR2 SNEGSKA (reference sequence). The CDR3 DNA reads as TGCAGTGCTAGACTAGCGGGAGGGCCGGGTACGCAGTATTTT. Translating it yields CSARLAGGPGTQYF.

The rearrangement links TRBV20-1 to TRBJ2-1; 9 positions match TRBD2. CDR1 and CDR2 (germline): DFQATT, SNEGSKA (reference sequence). Trimming cost V 8 bases and J 9 bases; bases outside gene matches: 20. The CDR3 sequence is 16 residues long. The DNA of the CDR3 is TGCAGTCTGCTAAATCGTCATAAGGGACTAGCCGTTGAGCAGTTCTTC. Encoded protein: CSLLNRHKGLAVEQFF.

The rearrangement uses TRBV5-1 and TRBJ2-7; the D is unclear. Trimming removed 3 bases at V and 5 bases at J, with 6 bases between. CDR3 length: 11 amino acids. The V gene's germline CDR1 is SGHRS and CDR2 YFSETQ. This chain's CDR3 is CASSWSNEQYF. The CDR3 bases are TGCGCCAGCAGCTGGTCCAACGAGCAGTACTTC.

The sample holds a few counts of this clonotype. The genes are TRBV7-2 and TRBJ1-2; D may be TRBD1 (5 bases). Germline CDR1 reads SGHTA; CDR2 reads FQGNSA. Trimming stripped 1 base from V and 8 bases from J, with 11 bases between. The CDR3 is made up of 13 amino acids. The CDR3 loop is CASSLVGGTGYTF. The CDR3, as DNA: TGTGCCAGCAGCTTAGTAGGTGGGACCGGCTACACCTTC.

The chain couples TRBV7-2 to TRBJ2-4, with TRBD2 identical over 10 bases. The DNA end is more similar to TRBJ2-7, so the J call may be wrong. This CDR3 region has 15 residues. Germline V gene data show CDR1 as SGHTA and CDR2 as FQGNSA. The CDR3 region is CASSKRASGSYEQYF. CDR3 DNA: TGTGCCAGCAGCAAGCGGGCTAGCGGGAGTTACGAGCAGTACTTC.

The rearrangement joins TRBV24-1 to TRBJ2-6; TRBD1 matches at 7 bases. V trimming: 10 bases; J trimming: 0 bases; junction bases outside the gene matches: 5. The germline V gene encodes CDR1 KGHDR and CDR2 SFDVKD. CDR3 length: 15 amino acids. CDR3 in amino acids: CATNAGGSGANVLTF. Here the CDR3 DNA reads TGTGCCACGAATGCAGGGGGCTCTGGGGCCAACGTCCTGACTTTC.

This rearrangement joins TRBV7-9 to TRBJ2-2; possible D gene TRBD1, 5 bases. The length of the CDR3 is 14 residues. Germline V lookup: CDR1 SEHNR, CDR2 FQNEAQ (reference sequence). V lost 3 bases to trimming and J lost 7 bases, with 12 bases between them. The CDR3 region has the DNA TGTGCCAGCAGCTTTTTCGGCAGGGACGGGGAGCTGTTTTTT. Translation: CASSFFGRDGELFF.

V gene TRBV6-1 combines with J gene TRBJ2-5; D not certain. CDR1 and CDR2 from the germline V gene are MNHNS and SASEGT. The V end lost 1 base, the J end lost 2 bases, and 14 bases lay between the germline ends. The CDR3 totals 16 residues. CDR3: CASSEVEETLQETQYF. DNA for the CDR3: TGTGCCAGCAGTGAAGTAGAGGAGACTTTACAAGAGACCCAGTACTTC.

This clonotype was detected only a few times. The chain couples TRBV10-3 to TRBJ2-5; TRBD1 matches 9 bases. Germline CDR1 and CDR2: ENHRY and SYGVKD. This CDR3 contains 16 residues. Trimming took 4 bases from V and 11 from J; bases not matched to a gene: 17. CDR3 loop: CAISAPRDRDPLKQYF. The CDR3 DNA reads as TGTGCCATCAGTGCTCCACGGGACAGGGACCCCTTGAAGCAGTACTTC.

About this clonotype: The junction departs from the called germline gene at one end, perhaps through a read error. Here the CDR3 DNA reads TGCGCCAGCAGCTTAAAACTAGCGGGGCAAGAGAACCAGTACTTC. Its translation: CASSLKLAGQENQYF. J is TRBJ2-5 and V is TRBV5-1; 10 nucleotides align to TRBD2. Germline V lookup: CDR1 SGHRS, CDR2 YFSETQ. This CDR3 comprises 15 residues.

This clonotype has just a few counts. The chain has TRBV7-2 and TRBJ1-1; D unclear. Per the germline V gene, CDR1 is SGHTA and CDR2 is FQGNSA. This CDR3 contains 16 residues. Trimming stripped 1 base from V and 0 bases from J, with 12 bases between. Written as DNA, the CDR3 is TGTGCCAGCAGCTTAGAACTCGGGTTAGTGAACACTGAAGCTTTCTTT. It yields the protein CASSLELGLVNTEAFF.

This clonotype appeared a few times. The chain joins TRBV20-1 to TRBJ2-1, with 9 bases identical to TRBD2. The junction had 15 bases not matched to a gene; V was cut back by 3 bases and J by 6 bases. This CDR3 comprises 17 residues. Per the germline V gene, CDR1 is DFQATT and CDR2 is SNEGSKA (reference sequence). As DNA, the CDR3 is TGCAGTGCTAGTACCCACCGTTTAGCGGGAGTTTCCAATGAGCAGTTCTTC. It yields the protein CSASTHRLAGVSNEQFF.

The gene calls are TRBV20-1 and TRBJ2-3; D call uncertain. Germline V gives CDR1 DFQATT, CDR2 SNEGSKA (reference sequence). The V end lost 5 bases, the J end lost 0 bases, and 12 bases lay between the germline ends. This CDR3 is built from 14 residues. CDR3 loop: CSAPGYASTDTQYF. The CDR3 DNA follows: TGCAGTGCTCCCGGGTACGCTAGCACAGATACGCAGTATTTT.

This clonotype came up a few times. V is TRBV29-1 and J is TRBJ1-1; D unclear. With 3 bases removed from V and 0 bases from J, the gap between germline ends came to 14 bases. Germline CDR1 reads SQVTM; CDR2 reads ANQGSEA. The CDR3 totals 15 residues. The CDR3 nucleotides are TGCAGCGTTGAGAATCGGCTATCCATGAACACTGAAGCTTTCTTT. Amino acids: CSVENRLSMNTEAFF.

This chain joins TRBV7-2 and TRBJ2-7; TRBD1 is a possible D gene (6 bases). Germline lookup yields CDR1 SGHTA and CDR2 FQGNSA. The CDR3 has 14 residues. The V end was cut by 1 base, the J end by 3 bases, with 10 bases between. CDR3 loop: CASSLGDIFYEQYF. DNA for the CDR3: TGTGCCAGCAGCTTAGGGGACATATTCTACGAGCAGTACTTC.

This clonotype was recorded a few times. The chain joins TRBV12-3 or TRBV12-4 to TRBJ2-7; D ambiguous. V lost 5 bases and J 1 base, leaving 15 bases between the germline ends. The CDR3 covers 15 residues. The CDR3 region has the DNA TGTGCCAGCAGTCCACCCGTGGCGGCATCCTACGAGCAGTACTTC. It translates to CASSPPVAASYEQYF.

The chain couples TRBV9 to TRBJ2-7; D uncertain. CDR1 and CDR2 from the germline V gene are SGDLS and YYNGEE. V dropped 4 bases and J dropped 1 base, with 18 bases sitting between them. The CDR3 runs to 16 residues. In DNA, the CDR3 is TGTGCCAGCAGCCCCTCAGCCAGGAGTATATCCTACGAGCAGTACTTC. Its translation: CASSPSARSISYEQYF.

The chain has TRBV12-3 or TRBV12-4 and TRBJ2-7; TRBD2 might be the D (5 bases). CDR3 length equals 15 residues. V was clipped by 1 base and J by 2 bases, with 12 bases between them. The CDR3 bases are TGTGCCAGCAGTTTAGTTACGGACTTCCCCTACGAGCAGTACTTC. This codes for CASSLVTDFPYEQYF.